This TCR beta chain was obtained from a study of T cell responses to AZD1222 COVID-19 vaccine. Study-wide points: Just a handful of AZD1222 recipients tested seropositive at baseline. It should be noted that donors were predominantly white British and more often female, and clonal diversity was possibly underestimated.

Profiled with immunoSEQ multiplex PCR; TCRdb holds only in-frame clones, not every one. The profile shows roughly 70,000 clones, nearly 90% of them singletons. The length of the CDR3 is 16 residues. Germline V lookup: CDR1 SGDLS, CDR2 YYNGEE. V lost 3 bases to trimming and J lost 0 bases; unmatched junction nucleotides: 5. About this clone itself: Its antigen is currently unknown.

The J gene is TRBJ2-3, the V gene TRBV9; TRBD2 matches 9 bases. This TCR was recovered from an adult who received the AZD1222 COVID-19 vaccine. The sample consisted of peripheral blood, taken 28 days after the second AZD1222 dose. CDR3 nucleotide sequence: TGTGCCAGCAGCGCTTTTACTAGCGGGAGCACAGATACGCAGTATTTT. Translating gives CASSAFTSGSTDTQYF.